This T cell receptor beta chain was found in a study of blood T cell repertoires in COVID-19. Sequencing used immunoSEQ multiplex PCR; TCRdb keeps in-frame clones, though not all of them. The sample consists of 100,000 to 150,000 clones, approximately 80% of them appearing once. Germline lookup yields CDR1 LNHDA and CDR2 SQIVND (reference sequence). The CDR3 totals 14 residues. V shed 0 bases and J shed 8 bases, with 13 bases lying between them. The chain uses TRBV19 and TRBJ1-2; TRBD1 is a possible D gene (6 bases). This TCR came from a woman between 65 and 79 years old with acute or convalescent COVID-19. Sequenced: peripheral blood. CDR3 region: CASSIDRTGRGYTF. The DNA of the CDR3 is TGTGCCAGTAGTATAGATCGAACAGGGAGAGGCTACACCTTC.